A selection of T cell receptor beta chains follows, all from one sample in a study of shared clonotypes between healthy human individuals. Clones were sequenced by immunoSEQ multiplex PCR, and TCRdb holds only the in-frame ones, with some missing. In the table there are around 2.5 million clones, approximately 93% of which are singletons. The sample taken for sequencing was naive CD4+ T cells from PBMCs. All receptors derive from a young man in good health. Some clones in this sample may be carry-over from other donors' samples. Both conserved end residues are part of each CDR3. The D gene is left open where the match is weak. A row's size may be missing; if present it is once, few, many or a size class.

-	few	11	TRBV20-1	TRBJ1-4	CSAPTDEKLFF	TGCAGTGCCCCCACGGATGAAAAACTGTTTTTT
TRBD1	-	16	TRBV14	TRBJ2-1	CASSLRQGVRGNEQFF	TGTGCCAGCAGCCTCCGACAGGGCGTCCGAGGCAATGAGCAGTTCTTC
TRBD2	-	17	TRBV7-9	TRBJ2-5	CASSLAKATSGRIPEYF	TGTGCCAGCAGCTTAGCAAAAGCGACTAGCGGGAGAATACCAGAGTACTTC
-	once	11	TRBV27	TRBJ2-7	CASSHPPEQYF	TGTGCCAGCAGTCACCCTCCCGAGCAGTACTTC
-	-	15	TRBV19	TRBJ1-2	CASSRQGRGHYGYTF	TGTGCCAGTAGTAGGCAGGGCAGGGGACACTATGGCTACACCTTC
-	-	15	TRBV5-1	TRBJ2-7	CASSRSGGVYYEQYF	TGCGCCAGCAGCCGGAGTGGCGGGGTTTACTACGAGCAGTACTTC
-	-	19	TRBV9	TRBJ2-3	CASSSPRPQTRILPDTQYF	TGTGCCAGCAGCTCCCCCCGCCCTCAGACCCGAATCCTCCCAGATACGCAGTATTTT
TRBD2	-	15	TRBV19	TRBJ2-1	CASRLAGAPGNEQFF	TGTGCCAGTAGGCTAGCGGGAGCCCCGGGCAATGAGCAGTTCTTC
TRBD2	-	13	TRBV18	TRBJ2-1	CASPQSGSGEQFF	TGTGCCAGCCCTCAAAGCGGGAGCGGTGAGCAGTTCTTC
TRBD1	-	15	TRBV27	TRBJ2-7	CASSKKDRGNYEQYF	TGTGCCAGCAGCAAGAAGGACAGGGGAAACTACGAGCAGTACTTC
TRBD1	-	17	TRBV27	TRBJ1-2	CASSSTFYRGRSYGYTF	TGTGCCAGCAGTTCGACCTTTTACAGGGGGCGCTCCTATGGCTACACCTTC
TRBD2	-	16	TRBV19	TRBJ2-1	CASSTPLAGSYNEQFF	TGTGCCAGTAGTACCCCCTTAGCGGGATCGTACAATGAGCAGTTCTTC
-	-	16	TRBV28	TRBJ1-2	CASSFSGGSRDYGYTF	TGTGCCAGCAGTTTTTCAGGAGGCAGCAGGGACTATGGCTACACCTTC
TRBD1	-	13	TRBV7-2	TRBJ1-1	CASSWLRDRITFF	TGTGCCAGCAGCTGGCTCCGGGACAGGATAACTTTCTTT
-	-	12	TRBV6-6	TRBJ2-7	CASGGLSYEQYF	TGTGCCAGCGGTGGGCTTTCCTACGAGCAGTACTTC
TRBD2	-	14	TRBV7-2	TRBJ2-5	CASSLVSSGETQYF	TGTGCCAGCAGCTTAGTGTCTAGCGGAGAGACCCAGTACTTC
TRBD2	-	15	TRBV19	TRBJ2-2	CASSEAGANTGELFF	TGTGCCAGTAGTGAGGCGGGAGCGAACACCGGGGAGCTGTTTTTT
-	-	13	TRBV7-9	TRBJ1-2	CASSAEGISGYTF	TGTGCCAGCAGCGCGGAAGGGATCTCGGGCTACACCTTC
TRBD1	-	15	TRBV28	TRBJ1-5	CASSSSQGVNQPQHF	TGTGCCAGCAGTTCATCTCAGGGGGTCAATCAGCCCCAGCATTTT
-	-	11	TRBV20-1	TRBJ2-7	CSAQRIYEQYF	TGCAGTGCACAACGGATCTACGAGCAGTACTTC
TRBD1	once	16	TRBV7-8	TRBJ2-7	CASSLGRTGGQGEQYF	TGTGCCAGCAGCTTAGGGCGGACAGGGGGGCAAGGAGAGCAGTACTTC
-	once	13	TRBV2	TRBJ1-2	CASIWEDPGGYTF	TGTGCCAGCATATGGGAGGACCCTGGGGGCTACACCTTC
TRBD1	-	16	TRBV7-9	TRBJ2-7	CASSLGWGQGFYEQYF	TGTGCCAGCAGCTTAGGTTGGGGACAGGGCTTCTACGAGCAGTACTTC
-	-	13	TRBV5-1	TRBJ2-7	CASSPNRAYEQYF	TGCGCCAGCAGCCCCAACAGGGCGTACGAGCAGTACTTC
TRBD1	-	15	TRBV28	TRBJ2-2	CASSRRDRGTGELFF	TGTGCCAGCAGTCGCCGGGACAGGGGCACCGGGGAGCTGTTTTTT
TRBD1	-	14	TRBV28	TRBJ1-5	CASSRTGGSQPQHF	TGTGCCAGCAGTAGGACAGGCGGGAGCCAGCCCCAGCATTTT
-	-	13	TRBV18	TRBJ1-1	CASSPSTGDLAFF	TGTGCCAGCTCACCCAGTACGGGGGATTTAGCTTTCTTT
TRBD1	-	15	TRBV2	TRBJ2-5	CASRQRDRVGETQYF	TGTGCCAGCAGACAAAGGGACAGGGTGGGGGAGACCCAGTACTTC
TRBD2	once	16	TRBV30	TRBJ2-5	CAWTTGLAGGGETQYF	TGTGCCTGGACCACGGGTCTAGCGGGAGGAGGAGAGACCCAGTACTTC
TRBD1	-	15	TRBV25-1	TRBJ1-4	CASSAKLRGHEKLFF	TGTGCCAGCAGTGCCAAACTGAGGGGGCATGAAAAACTGTTTTTT
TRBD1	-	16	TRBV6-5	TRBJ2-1	CASSYLGQGAYNEQFF	TGTGCCAGCAGTTACTTGGGACAGGGGGCCTACAATGAGCAGTTCTTC
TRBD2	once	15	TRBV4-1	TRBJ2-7	CASSQPGGVVYEQYF	TGCGCCAGCAGCCAACCGGGGGGGGTAGTCTACGAGCAGTACTTC
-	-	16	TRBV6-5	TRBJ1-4	CASSSYYGATNEKLFF	TGTGCCAGCAGTTCTTATTATGGTGCAACTAATGAAAAACTGTTTTTT
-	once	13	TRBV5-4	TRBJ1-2	CASSLEPDYGYTF	TGTGCCAGCAGCTTGGAGCCAGACTATGGCTACACCTTC
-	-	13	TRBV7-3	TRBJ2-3	CASTRSPTDTQYF	TGTGCCAGCACTCGGTCCCCCACAGATACGCAGTATTTT
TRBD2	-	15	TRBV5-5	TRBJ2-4	CASSGGLAFRKIQYF	TGTGCCAGCAGCGGGGGACTAGCGTTCCGAAAGATTCAGTACTTC
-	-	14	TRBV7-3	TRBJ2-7	CASSLTPSSYEQYF	TGTGCCAGCAGCTTAACCCCGAGCTCCTACGAGCAGTACTTC
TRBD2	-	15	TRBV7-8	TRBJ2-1	CASSPPGRGDNEQFF	TGTGCCAGCAGCCCACCAGGGCGGGGGGATAATGAGCAGTTCTTC
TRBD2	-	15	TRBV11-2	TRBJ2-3	CASSEGLAVTDTQYF	TGTGCCAGCAGCGAGGGACTAGCGGTCACAGATACGCAGTATTTT
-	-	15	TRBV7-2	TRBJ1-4	CASSLLGRVNEKLFF	TGTGCCAGCAGCTTATTGGGACGGGTTAATGAAAAACTGTTTTTT
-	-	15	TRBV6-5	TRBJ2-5	CASSYSALSWETQYF	TGTGCCAGCAGTTACTCTGCCCTTTCCTGGGAGACCCAGTACTTC
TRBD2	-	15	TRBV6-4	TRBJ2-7	CASSDPTSGVYEQYF	TGTGCCAGCAGTGATCCGACTAGCGGAGTCTACGAGCAGTACTTC